This T cell receptor beta chain was observed in a study of resident and recirculating memory T cells in vitiligo. Only in-frame clones appear in the TCRdb table, and some are missing; sequencing was by immunoSEQ multiplex PCR. The repertoire holds tens of thousands of clones, with about 91% as singletons. With V trimmed by 4 bases and J by 4 bases, 2 bases remained unmatched. Germline V gene data show CDR1 as LGHNA and CDR2 as YNFKEQ. The CDR3 is made up of 14 amino acids. This sequence originates from a male donor with vitiligo. The J gene is TRBJ2-1, the V gene TRBV4-2; 9 nucleotides line up with TRBD1. The sample comprised blood. The CDR3 protein is CASSPDRGYNEQFF. The CDR3 coding sequence is TGTGCCAGCAGCCCGGACAGGGGTTACAATGAGCAGTTCTTC.